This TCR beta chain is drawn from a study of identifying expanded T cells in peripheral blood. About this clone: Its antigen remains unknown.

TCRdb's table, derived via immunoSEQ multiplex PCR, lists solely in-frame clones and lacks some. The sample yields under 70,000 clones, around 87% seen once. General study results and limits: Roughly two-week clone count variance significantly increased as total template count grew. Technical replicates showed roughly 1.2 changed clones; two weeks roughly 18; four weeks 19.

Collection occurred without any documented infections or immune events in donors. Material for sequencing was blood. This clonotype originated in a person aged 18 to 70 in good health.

The chain's CDR3 is CASSFYSLRGRQGRYEQYF. CDR3 sequence (DNA): TGTGCCAGCAGCTTCTATAGCCTAAGGGGGCGACAGGGTCGCTACGAGCAGTACTTC. The chain joins TRBV7-8 to TRBJ2-7; 7 bases agree with TRBD1. This CDR3 comprises 19 residues. CDR1 and CDR2 from the germline V gene are SGHVS and FQNEAQ. With V trimmed by 3 bases and J by 3 bases, 20 bases remained unmatched.